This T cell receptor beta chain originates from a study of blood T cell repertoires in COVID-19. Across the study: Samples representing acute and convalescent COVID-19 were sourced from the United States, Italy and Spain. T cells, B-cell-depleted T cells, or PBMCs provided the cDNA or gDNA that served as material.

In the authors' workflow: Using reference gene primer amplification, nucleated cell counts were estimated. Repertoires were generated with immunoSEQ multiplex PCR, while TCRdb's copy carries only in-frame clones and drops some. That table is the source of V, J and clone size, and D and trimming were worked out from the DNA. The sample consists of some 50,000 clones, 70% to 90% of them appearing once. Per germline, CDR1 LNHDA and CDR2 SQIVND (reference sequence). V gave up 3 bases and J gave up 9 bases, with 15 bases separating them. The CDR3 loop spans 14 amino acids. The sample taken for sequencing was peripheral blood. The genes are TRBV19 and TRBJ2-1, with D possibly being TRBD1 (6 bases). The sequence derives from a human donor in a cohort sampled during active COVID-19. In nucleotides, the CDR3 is TGTGCCAGTAGTATCAGGGGACCCTCCACTGAGCAGTTCTTC. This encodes CASSIRGPSTEQFF. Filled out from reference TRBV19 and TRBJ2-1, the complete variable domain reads DGGITQSPKYLFRKEGQNVTLSCEQNLNHDAMYWYRQDPGQGLRLIYYSQIVNDFQKGDIAEGYSVSREKKESFPLTVTSAQKNPTAFYLCASSIRGPSTEQFFGPGTRLTVL.